The TCR beta chain under discussion was sequenced for a study of OX40 agonist ivuxolimab in advanced cancers. This CDR3 is 14 amino acids long. The V end lost 2 bases, the J end lost 6 bases, and 13 bases lay between the germline ends. Germline V gene lookup returns CDR1 MGHDK and CDR2 SYGVNS. Profiled with immunoSEQ multiplex PCR; TCRdb holds only in-frame clones, not every one. The data contain around 72,000 clones, over 75% of them singletons. Sequenced material: CD4+ or CD8+ T cells sorted from blood, taken in a trial of the OX40 agonist ivuxolimab. This chain joins TRBV25-1 and TRBJ2-5; D is possibly TRBD2 (6 bases). The TCR comes from an adult with an advanced solid tumor such as melanoma, head and neck, liver or kidney cancer. The CDR3 protein is CASSEGMEGQTQYF. CDR3 sequence (DNA): TGTGCCAGCAGTGAAGGAATGGAGGGGCAGACCCAGTACTTC.